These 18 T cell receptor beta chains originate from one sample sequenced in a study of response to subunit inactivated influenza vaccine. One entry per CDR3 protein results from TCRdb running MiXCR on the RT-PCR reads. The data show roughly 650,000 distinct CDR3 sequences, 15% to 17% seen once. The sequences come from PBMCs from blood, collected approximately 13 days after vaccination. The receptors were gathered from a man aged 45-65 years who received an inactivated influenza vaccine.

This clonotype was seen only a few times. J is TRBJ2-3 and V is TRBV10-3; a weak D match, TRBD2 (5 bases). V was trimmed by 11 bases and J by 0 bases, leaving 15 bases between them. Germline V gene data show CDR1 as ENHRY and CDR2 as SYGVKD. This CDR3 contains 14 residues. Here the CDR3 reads CAAAGGLSTDTQYF. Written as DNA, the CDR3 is TGTGCCGCCGCGGGTGGGTTGAGCACAGATACGCAGTATTTT.

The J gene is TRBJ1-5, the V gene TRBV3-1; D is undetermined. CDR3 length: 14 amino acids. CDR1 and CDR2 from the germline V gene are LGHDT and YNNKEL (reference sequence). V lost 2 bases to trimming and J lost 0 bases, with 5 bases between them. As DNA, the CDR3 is TGTGCCAGCAGCCAACACCCTAGCAATCAGCCCCAGCATTTT. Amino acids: CASSQHPSNQPQHF.

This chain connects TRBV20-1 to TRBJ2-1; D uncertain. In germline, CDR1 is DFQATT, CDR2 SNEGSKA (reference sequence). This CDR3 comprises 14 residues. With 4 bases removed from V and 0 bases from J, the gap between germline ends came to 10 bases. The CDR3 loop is CSAIGPRSYNEQFF. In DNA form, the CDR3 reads TGCAGTGCTATTGGTCCCCGCTCCTACAATGAGCAGTTCTTC.

The CDR3 bases are TGTGCCAGCAGTGAAAATGTGGCAGGGGCCTCTGGTGAGCAGTTCTTC. It is translated as CASSENVAGASGEQFF. The chain combines TRBV25-1 with TRBJ2-1; D might be TRBD1 (6 bases). The V end was cut by 2 bases, the J end by 9 bases, with 20 bases between. This CDR3 contains 16 residues. Germline CDR1 MGHDK, CDR2 SYGVNS.

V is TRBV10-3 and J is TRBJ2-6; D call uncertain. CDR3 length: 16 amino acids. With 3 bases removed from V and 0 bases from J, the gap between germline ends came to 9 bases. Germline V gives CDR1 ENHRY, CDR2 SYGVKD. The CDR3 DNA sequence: TGTGCCATCAGTGACCCAAAAAGCTCTGGGGCCAACGTCCTGACTTTC. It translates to CAISDPKSSGANVLTF.

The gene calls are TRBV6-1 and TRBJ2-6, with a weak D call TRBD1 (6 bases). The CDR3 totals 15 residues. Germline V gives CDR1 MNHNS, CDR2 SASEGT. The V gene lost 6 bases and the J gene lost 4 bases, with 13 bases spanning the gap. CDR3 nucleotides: TGTGCCAGCAGGGCAACAGGGTCCGGGGCCAACGTCCTGACTTTC. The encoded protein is CASRATGSGANVLTF.

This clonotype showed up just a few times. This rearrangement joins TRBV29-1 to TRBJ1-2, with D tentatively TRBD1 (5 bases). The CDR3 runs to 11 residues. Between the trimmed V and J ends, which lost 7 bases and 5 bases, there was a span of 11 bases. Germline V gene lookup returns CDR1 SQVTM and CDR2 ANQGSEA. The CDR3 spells CSAGTRYGYTF. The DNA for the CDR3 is TGCAGCGCCGGGACTCGATATGGCTACACCTTC.

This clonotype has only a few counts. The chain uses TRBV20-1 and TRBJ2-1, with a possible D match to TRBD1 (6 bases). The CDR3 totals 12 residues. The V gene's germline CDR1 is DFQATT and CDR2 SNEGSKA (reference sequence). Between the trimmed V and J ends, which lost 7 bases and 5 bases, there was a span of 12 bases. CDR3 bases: TGCAGTGACAGGGTCGTGAACAATGAGCAGTTCTTC. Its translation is CSDRVVNNEQFF.

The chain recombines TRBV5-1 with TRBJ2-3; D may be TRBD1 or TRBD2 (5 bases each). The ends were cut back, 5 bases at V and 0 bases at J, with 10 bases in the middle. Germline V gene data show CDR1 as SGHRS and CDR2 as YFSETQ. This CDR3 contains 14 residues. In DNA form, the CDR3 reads TGCGCCAGCAGAGCGGACACTAGCACAGATACGCAGTATTTT. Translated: CASRADTSTDTQYF. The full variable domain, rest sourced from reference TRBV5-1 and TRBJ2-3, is KAGVTQTPRYLIKTRGQQVTLSCSPISGHRSVSWYQQTPGQGLQFLFEYFSETQRNKGNFPGRFSGRQFSNSRSEMNVSTLELGDSALYLCASRADTSTDTQYFGPGTRLTVL.

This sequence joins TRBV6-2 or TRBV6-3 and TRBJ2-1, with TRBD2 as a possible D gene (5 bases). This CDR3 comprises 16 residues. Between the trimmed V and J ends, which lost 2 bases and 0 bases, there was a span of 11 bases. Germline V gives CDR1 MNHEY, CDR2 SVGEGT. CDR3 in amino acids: CASSYRGTNSYNEQFF. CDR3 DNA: TGTGCCAGCAGTTACCGGGGAACCAACTCCTACAATGAGCAGTTCTTC.

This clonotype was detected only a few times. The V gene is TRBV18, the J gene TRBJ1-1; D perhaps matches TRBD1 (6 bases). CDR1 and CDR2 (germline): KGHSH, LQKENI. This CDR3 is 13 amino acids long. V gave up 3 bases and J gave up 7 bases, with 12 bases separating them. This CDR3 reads CASSPQGNGEAFF. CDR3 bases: TGTGCCAGCTCACCCCAGGGGAATGGTGAAGCTTTCTTT.

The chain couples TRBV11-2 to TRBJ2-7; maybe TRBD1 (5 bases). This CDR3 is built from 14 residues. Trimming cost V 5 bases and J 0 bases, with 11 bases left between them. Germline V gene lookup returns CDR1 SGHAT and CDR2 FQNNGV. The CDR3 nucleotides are TGTGCCAGCAGCGCCCGACAGAACTCCTACGAGCAGTACTTC. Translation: CASSARQNSYEQYF.

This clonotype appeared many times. CDR3 DNA: TGCAGTGCCGGACGGAACATGAACACTGAAGCTTTCTTT. Its protein is CSAGRNMNTEAFF. The chain uses TRBV20-1 and TRBJ1-1, with D uncertain. V was cut by 6 bases and J by 0 bases, with 11 bases left in between. Germline V gives CDR1 DFQATT, CDR2 SNEGSKA (reference sequence). There are 13 residues in the CDR3.

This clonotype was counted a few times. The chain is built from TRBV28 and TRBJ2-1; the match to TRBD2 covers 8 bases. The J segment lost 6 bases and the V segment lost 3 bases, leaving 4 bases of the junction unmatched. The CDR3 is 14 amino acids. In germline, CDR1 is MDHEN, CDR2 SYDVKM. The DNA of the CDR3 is TGTGCCAGCAGTTTGCGACTAGCGTCCAATGAGCAGTTCTTC. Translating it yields CASSLRLASNEQFF.

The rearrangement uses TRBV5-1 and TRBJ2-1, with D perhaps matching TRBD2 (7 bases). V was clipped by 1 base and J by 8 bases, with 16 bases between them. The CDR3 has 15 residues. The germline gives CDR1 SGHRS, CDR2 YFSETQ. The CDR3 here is CASSLRQGRGDEQFF. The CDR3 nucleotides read TGCGCCAGCAGCTTGAGGCAGGGGAGGGGCGATGAGCAGTTCTTC. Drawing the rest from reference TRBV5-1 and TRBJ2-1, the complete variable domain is KAGVTQTPRYLIKTRGQQVTLSCSPISGHRSVSWYQQTPGQGLQFLFEYFSETQRNKGNFPGRFSGRQFSNSRSEMNVSTLELGDSALYLCASSLRQGRGDEQFFGPGTRLTVL.

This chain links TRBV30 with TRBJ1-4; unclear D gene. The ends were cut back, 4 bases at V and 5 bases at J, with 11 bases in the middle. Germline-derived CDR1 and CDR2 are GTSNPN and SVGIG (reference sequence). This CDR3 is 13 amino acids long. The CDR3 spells CAWKWAANEKLFF. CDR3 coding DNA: TGTGCCTGGAAATGGGCGGCGAATGAAAAACTGTTTTTT.

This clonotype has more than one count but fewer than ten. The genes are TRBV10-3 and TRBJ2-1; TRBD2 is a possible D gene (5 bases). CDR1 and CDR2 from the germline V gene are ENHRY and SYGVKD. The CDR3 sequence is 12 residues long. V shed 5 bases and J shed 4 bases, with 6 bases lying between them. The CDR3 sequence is CAISPGYNEQFF. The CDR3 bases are TGTGCCATCAGTCCGGGATACAATGAGCAGTTCTTC.

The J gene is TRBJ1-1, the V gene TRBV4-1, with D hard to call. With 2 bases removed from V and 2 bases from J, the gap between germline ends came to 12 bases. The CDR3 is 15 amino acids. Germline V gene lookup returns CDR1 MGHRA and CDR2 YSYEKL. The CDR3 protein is CASSQSGLVNTEAFF. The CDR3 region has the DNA TGCGCCAGCAGCCAATCGGGCCTCGTCAACACTGAAGCTTTCTTT.